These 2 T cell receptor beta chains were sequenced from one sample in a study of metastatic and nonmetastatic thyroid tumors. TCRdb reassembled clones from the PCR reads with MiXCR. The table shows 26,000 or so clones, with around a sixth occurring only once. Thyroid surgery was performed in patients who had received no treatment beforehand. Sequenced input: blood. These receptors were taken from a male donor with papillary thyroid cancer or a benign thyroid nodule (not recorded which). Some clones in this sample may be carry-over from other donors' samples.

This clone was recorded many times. The CDR3 DNA reads as TGTGCCAGCAGTTGGGACAGGGGGTTAACGCCCCTCCACTTT. Translated, it gives CASSWDRGLTPLHF. The rearrangement uses TRBV5-6 and TRBJ1-6; 11 nucleotides line up with TRBD1. This CDR3 is 14 amino acids long. Looked up from germline, CDR1 is SGHDT and CDR2 is YYEEEE. V was clipped by 5 bases and J by 13 bases; unmatched bases: 8.

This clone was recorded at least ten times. CDR3 sequence (DNA): TGTGCCAGCAGTCGGGGGAGGCGGGATGAGCAGTTCTTC. Translation gives CASSRGRRDEQFF. The chain is built from TRBV6-1 and TRBJ2-1; D perhaps matches TRBD2 (6 bases). This CDR3 has 13 residues. The V gene lost 5 bases and the J gene lost 8 bases, with 13 bases spanning the gap. Germline CDR1 reads MNHNS; CDR2 reads SASEGT.